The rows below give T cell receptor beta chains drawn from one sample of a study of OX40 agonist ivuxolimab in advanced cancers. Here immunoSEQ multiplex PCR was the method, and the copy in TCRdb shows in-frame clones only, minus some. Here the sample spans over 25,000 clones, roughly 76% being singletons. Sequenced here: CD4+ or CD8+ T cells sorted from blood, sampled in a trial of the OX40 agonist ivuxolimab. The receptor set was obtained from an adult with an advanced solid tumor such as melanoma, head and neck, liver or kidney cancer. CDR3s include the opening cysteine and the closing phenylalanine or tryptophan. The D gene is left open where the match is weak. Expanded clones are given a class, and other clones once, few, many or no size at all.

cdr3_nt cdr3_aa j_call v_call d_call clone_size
TGCGCCAGCAGCCTTACAGGGGGGAGCCAGCCCCAGCATTTT CASSLTGGSQPQHF TRBJ1-5 TRBV5-1 TRBD1 -
TGTGCCAGCAGCGGGGGGGCGGGCTACACCTTC CASSGGAGYTF TRBJ1-2 TRBV5-4 - -
TGTGCCAGCTTCGACAGGGCTAGCACAGATACGCAGTATTTT CASFDRASTDTQYF TRBJ2-3 TRBV6-6 TRBD1 -
TGTGCCAGCAGTTACCATACCGGGTACGAGCAGTACTTC CASSYHTGYEQYF TRBJ2-7 TRBV6-6 - -
TGTGCCAGCGCCCCCTCAGCGGGGAACACTGAAGCTTTCTTT CASAPSAGNTEAFF TRBJ1-1 TRBV27 - few
TGCGCCAGTCTACCGACAGTAAAGAACACTGAAGCTTTCTTT CASLPTVKNTEAFF TRBJ1-1 TRBV4-1 - medium-sized
TGTGCCAGTAGTATCGGTCAGGGCTACGAGCAGTACTTC CASSIGQGYEQYF TRBJ2-7 TRBV19 - medium-sized
TGTGCCAGTAGCCCGGGGGGTTCCATGGGGACCCAGTACTTC CASSPGGSMGTQYF TRBJ2-5 TRBV27 TRBD2 -
TGCGCCAGCAGCCAACAAAGTACAGGGGCGGCTACCTACGAGCAGTACTTC CASSQQSTGAATYEQYF TRBJ2-7 TRBV4-3 TRBD1 few
TGTGCCAGCAGTCGAGGCTTTGAAGCTTTCTTT CASSRGFEAFF TRBJ1-1 TRBV27 - medium-sized
TGTGCCAGCAGTGACTCAGGCCGAGCTCAGTTCTTC CASSDSGRAQFF TRBJ2-1 TRBV6-4 - -
TGTGCCAGCAGTGATCCGGCAACTAATGAAAAACTGTTTTTT CASSDPATNEKLFF TRBJ1-4 TRBV2 - -
TGTGCCACCAGCAGTGGCTCCAGGCTCGGAAACACTGAAGCTTTCTTT CATSSGSRLGNTEAFF TRBJ1-1 TRBV15 - -
TGTGCCAGCAGCTTATCTGCGGGGGGGCTCGGGTCGGCGGATACGCAGTATTTT CASSLSAGGLGSADTQYF TRBJ2-3 TRBV7-3 TRBD2 once
TGTGCCAGCAGCTTGGGCACAGGGGGCTACACCTTC CASSLGTGGYTF TRBJ1-2 TRBV5-6 - once
TGTGCCAGCAGAGGAGGCACAGGGACGGCGAACACTGAAGCTTTCTTT CASRGGTGTANTEAFF TRBJ1-1 TRBV2 - -
TGTGCCAGCAGAGAGGGTTCGGCTAGCGGACGCACAGATACGCAGTATTTT CASREGSASGRTDTQYF TRBJ2-3 TRBV7-9 TRBD2 -
TGCGCCAGCAGCCATATATGGGGAGTAGCCTCCTACAATGAGCAGTTCTTC CASSHIWGVASYNEQFF TRBJ2-1 TRBV4-3 - few
TGTGCCAGCAGTTTCCCATCGGGACAGGGCCAAGAGACCCAGTACTTC CASSFPSGQGQETQYF TRBJ2-5 TRBV28 TRBD1 medium-sized
TGTGCCAGTAGCGCGTCGGGGGGGAATCCGCCCCAGCATTTT CASSASGGNPPQHF TRBJ1-5 TRBV19 - -
TGCGCCAGCAGCCAAGATTACAATGAGCAGTTCTTC CASSQDYNEQFF TRBJ2-1 TRBV4-1 - -
TGTGCCAGTAGTATAGATGAGGGGAACATTCAGTACTTC CASSIDEGNIQYF TRBJ2-4 TRBV19 - -
TGTGCCAGCAGCTTCGGGGCGGGAGGGGGCGAGCAGTACTTC CASSFGAGGGEQYF TRBJ2-7 TRBV5-6 TRBD2 -
TGTGCCTTCAGACGGGGGCGGCTGGGGACCGGGGAGCTGTTTTTT CAFRRGRLGTGELFF TRBJ2-2 TRBV30 - once
TGCGCCAGCAGCACCTACGCCGGGGACACTGAAGCTTTCTTT CASSTYAGDTEAFF TRBJ1-1 TRBV4-3 - -
TGTGCCAGCAGTCTAGCGGGAGGGACCGGGGAGCTGTTTTTT CASSLAGGTGELFF TRBJ2-2 TRBV2 TRBD2 -
TGCGCCAGCAGCCAAGTTGGATCCCCACCGGGACAGGCATTTTACGAGCAGTACTTC CASSQVGSPPGQAFYEQYF TRBJ2-7 TRBV4-3 TRBD1 -
TGTGCCAGCAGTCACGGACGGGATCAGCCCCAGCATTTT CASSHGRDQPQHF TRBJ1-5 TRBV6-6 - -
TGTGCCAGCAGCCTCGGGGCCAACTACGAGCAGTACTTC CASSLGANYEQYF TRBJ2-7 TRBV5-6 - -
TGTGCCAGCAGCCCGGTAGGGGGACTGATTACCGCAGTATATGGCTACACCTTC CASSPVGGLITAVYGYTF TRBJ1-2 TRBV5-6 - few
TGTGCCAGCAGTTACTCTAGCGGAAGTGGGAATGAGCAGTTCTTC CASSYSSGSGNEQFF TRBJ2-1 TRBV6-5 - -
TGTGCCAGCAGTCACCTGGGGCTTGAAGCTTTCTTT CASSHLGLEAFF TRBJ1-1 TRBV27 - -
TGTGCCAGCAGCGTAGGCGGCACGACATCCTACAATGAGCAGTTCTTC CASSVGGTTSYNEQFF TRBJ2-1 TRBV9 - -
TGTGCCAGCAGTTCAGGGACAGGCTACGAGCAGTACTTC CASSSGTGYEQYF TRBJ2-7 TRBV27 TRBD1 -
TGTGCCAGCAGCAACGAGGGGGACAGGCGAAGCTCCTACGAGCAGTACTTC CASSNEGDRRSSYEQYF TRBJ2-7 TRBV2 TRBD1 -
TGTGCCAGCAGCCCCATCTCGGGAGGCTACACCTTC CASSPISGGYTF TRBJ1-2 TRBV14 - few
TGTGCCAGCAGCTTTGGACAGGGTAATCAGCCCCAGCATTTT CASSFGQGNQPQHF TRBJ1-5 TRBV13 TRBD1 once
TGTGCCAGCAGCTTAGGGACAGTAAGCACAGATACGCAGTATTTT CASSLGTVSTDTQYF TRBJ2-3 TRBV7-8 - -
TGTGCCAGCAGCACCCACAGGGGAGATTCACCCCTCCACTTT CASSTHRGDSPLHF TRBJ1-6 TRBV5-5 TRBD1 -
TGTGCCACCACACAGGGGTATGGCTACACCTTC CATTQGYGYTF TRBJ1-2 TRBV6-1 TRBD1 once
TGTGCCAGTCTCCAGGTTGGGGAACGTTACGAGCAGTACTTC CASLQVGERYEQYF TRBJ2-7 TRBV2 - -
TGTGCCAGCAGCCTACTGACAGGAGAAGAGACCCAGTACTTC CASSLLTGEETQYF TRBJ2-5 TRBV7-9 - few
TGTGCCAGCAGCGTAATGCGGGGCACCCTCGCAGATACGCAGTATTTT CASSVMRGTLADTQYF TRBJ2-3 TRBV9 - -
TGTGCCAGTCTAGCGACTCTGGGGGGATCAAACATTCAGTACTTC CASLATLGGSNIQYF TRBJ2-4 TRBV19 - -